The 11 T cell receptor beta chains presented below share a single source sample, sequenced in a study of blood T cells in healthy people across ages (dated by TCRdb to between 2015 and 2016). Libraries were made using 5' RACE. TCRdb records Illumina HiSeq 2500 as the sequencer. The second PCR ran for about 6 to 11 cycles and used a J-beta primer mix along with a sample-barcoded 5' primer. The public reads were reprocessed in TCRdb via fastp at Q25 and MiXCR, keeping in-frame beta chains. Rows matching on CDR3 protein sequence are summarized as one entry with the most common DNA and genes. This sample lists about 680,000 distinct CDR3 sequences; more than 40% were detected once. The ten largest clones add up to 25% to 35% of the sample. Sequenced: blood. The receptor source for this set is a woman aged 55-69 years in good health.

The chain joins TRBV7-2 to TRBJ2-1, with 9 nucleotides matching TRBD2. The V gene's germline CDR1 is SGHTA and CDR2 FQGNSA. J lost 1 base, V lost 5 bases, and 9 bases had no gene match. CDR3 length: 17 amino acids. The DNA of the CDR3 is TGTGCCAGCAGCATATCGGCGAGCGGGAGGTCCTACAATGAGCAGTTCTTC. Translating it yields CASSISASGRSYNEQFF.

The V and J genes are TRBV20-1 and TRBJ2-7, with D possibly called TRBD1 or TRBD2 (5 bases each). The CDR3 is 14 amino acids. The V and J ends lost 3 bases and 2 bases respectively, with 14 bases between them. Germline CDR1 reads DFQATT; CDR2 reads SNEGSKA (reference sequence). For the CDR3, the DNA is TGCAGTGCTAGGCCCGGGACGGGTACCTACGAGCAGTACTTC. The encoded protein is CSARPGTGTYEQYF.

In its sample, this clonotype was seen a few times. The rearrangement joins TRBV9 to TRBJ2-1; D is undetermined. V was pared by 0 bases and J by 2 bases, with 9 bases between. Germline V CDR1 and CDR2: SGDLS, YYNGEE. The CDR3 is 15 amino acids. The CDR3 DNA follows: TGTGCCAGCAGCGTAGGAACGGCTACCTACAATGAGCAGTTCTTC. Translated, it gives CASSVGTATYNEQFF.

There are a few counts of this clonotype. The CDR3 sequence: CASSSGAGGGNIADTQYF. For the CDR3, the DNA is TGTGCCAGCAGCTCAGGGGCTGGGGGAGGAAACATTGCAGATACGCAGTATTTT. The chain recombines TRBV7-9 with TRBJ2-3; D is perhaps TRBD1 or TRBD2 (6 bases each). CDR1 and CDR2 from the germline V gene are SEHNR and FQNEAQ (reference sequence). This CDR3 spans 18 amino acids. Trimming removed 4 bases from V and 4 bases from J, with 24 bases in between.

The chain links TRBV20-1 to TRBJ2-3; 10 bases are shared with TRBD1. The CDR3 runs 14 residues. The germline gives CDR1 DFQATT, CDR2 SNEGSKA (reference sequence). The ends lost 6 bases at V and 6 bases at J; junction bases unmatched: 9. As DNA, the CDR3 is TGCAGTGCCAAGACAGGGGGCCCACGGGATACGCAGTATTTT. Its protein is CSAKTGGPRDTQYF.

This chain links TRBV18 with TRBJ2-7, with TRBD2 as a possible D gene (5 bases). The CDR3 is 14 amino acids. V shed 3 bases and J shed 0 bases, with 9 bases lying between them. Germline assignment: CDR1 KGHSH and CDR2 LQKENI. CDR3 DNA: TGTGCCAGCTCACCCCTAGACTACTCCTACGAGCAGTACTTC. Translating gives CASSPLDYSYEQYF.

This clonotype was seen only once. CDR3 DNA sequence: TGTGCCAGCAGCTTATTAGGCTCGGGGGCCTACAATGAGCAGTTCTTC. Its translation: CASSLLGSGAYNEQFF. The J gene is TRBJ2-1, the V gene TRBV11-2; TRBD2 is a possible D gene (6 bases). This CDR3 comprises 16 residues. CDR1 SGHAT and CDR2 FQNNGV come from the germline V gene. Trimming shortened V by 2 bases and J by 2 bases, and 13 bases separated the two germline ends.

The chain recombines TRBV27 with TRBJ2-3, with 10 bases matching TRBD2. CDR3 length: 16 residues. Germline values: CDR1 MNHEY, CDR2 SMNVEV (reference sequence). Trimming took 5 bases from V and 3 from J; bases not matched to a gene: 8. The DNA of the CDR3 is TGTGCCAGCAGTCCGGGGAGCGGGAGGGCAACAGATACGCAGTATTTT. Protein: CASSPGSGRATDTQYF.

The CDR3 spells CSGRADTYEQYF. In DNA, the CDR3 is TGCAGCGGCCGGGCCGATACCTACGAGCAGTACTTC. The chain joins TRBV29-1 to TRBJ2-7; D ambiguous. V shed 7 bases and J shed 2 bases, with 12 bases lying between them. The CDR3 is 12 amino acids. Germline CDR1 reads SQVTM; CDR2 reads ANQGSEA.

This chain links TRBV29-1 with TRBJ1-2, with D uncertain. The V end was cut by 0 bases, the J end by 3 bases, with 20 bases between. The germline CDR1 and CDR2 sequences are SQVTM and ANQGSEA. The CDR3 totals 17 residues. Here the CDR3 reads CSVEDKGSETNDYGYTF. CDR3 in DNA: TGCAGCGTTGAAGATAAGGGATCCGAAACTAATGACTATGGCTACACCTTC. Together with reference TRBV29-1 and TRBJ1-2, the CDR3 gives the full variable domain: SAVISQKPSRDICQRGTSLTIQCQVDSQVTMMFWYRQQPGQSLTLIATANQGSEATYESGFVIDKFPISRPNLTFSTLTVSNMSPEDSSIYLCSVEDKGSETNDYGYTFGSGTRLTVV.

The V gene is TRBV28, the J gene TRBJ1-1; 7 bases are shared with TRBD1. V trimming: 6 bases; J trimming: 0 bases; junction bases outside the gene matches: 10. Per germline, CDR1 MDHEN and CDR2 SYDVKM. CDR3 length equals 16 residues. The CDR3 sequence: CASRLPGQPMNTEAFF. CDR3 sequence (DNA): TGTGCCAGCAGGCTACCGGGACAGCCCATGAACACTGAAGCTTTCTTT.